Listed here are 3 T cell receptor beta chains from one sample, sequenced in a study of identical twins. In TCRdb, the 5' RACE reads were re-called with MiXCR into one record per CDR3 protein. The sample lists about 470,000 distinct CDR3 sequences, approximately 24% occurring once. These data were also filed under a second study, of T cells expressing NK-cell markers.

The sequenced sample consisted of CD4+ T cells sorted from blood. The receptor set was obtained from a woman aged 18-35 years in good health.

Comments on this clonotype: It is likely a read error, because the conserved phenylalanine at the end of the CDR3 is missing. The chain carries TRBV6-2 or TRBV6-3 and TRBJ2-1, with D possibly TRBD1 on 6 matching bases. V shed 5 bases and J shed 8 bases, with 16 bases lying between them. The CDR3 is 14 residues long. From germline, CDR1 is MNHEY and CDR2 SVGEGT. In nucleotides, the CDR3 is TGTGCCAGCAGTGACAGGAGCGCTCGGGATGAGCAGTTCTTA. It yields the protein CASSDRSARDEQFL.

To note about this clonotype: Germline is not matched at one junction end, which may reflect a read error. This sequence joins TRBV29-1 and TRBJ2-3; the D is unclear. The CDR3 loop spans 12 amino acids. Germline assignment: CDR1 SQVTM and CDR2 ANQGSEA. The CDR3 spells CSVAVNTDTRYF. CDR3 nucleotides: TGCAGCGTTGCAGTCAACACAGATACGCGGTATTTT.

The chain has TRBV12-3 or TRBV12-4 and TRBJ2-7; TRBD1 matches at 9 bases. Germline trimming cut 4 bases from V and 4 bases from J; bases unmatched to any gene: 8. There are 15 residues in the CDR3. The DNA for the CDR3 is TGTGCCAGCAGTTGGGGTGGACAGGGGAAATACGAGCAGTACTTC. Translation: CASSWGGQGKYEQYF.